The present TCR beta chain was sequenced within a study of neurological immune-mediated disorders. 2 million PBMCs stored at -80 C were the source of the unsorted libraries. At least ten counts were recorded for this clonotype. TCRdb independently ran MiXCR on the 5' RACE reads; one entry per CDR3 protein. The sample yields about 82,000 distinct CDR3 sequences, just over 2.5% seen once. Germline values: CDR1 LNHNV, CDR2 YYDKDF (reference sequence). Trimming stripped 5 bases from V and 1 base from J, with 15 bases between. The CDR3 runs to 15 residues. The V gene is TRBV15, the J gene TRBJ2-7; D unresolved. The receptor comes from a woman aged 25 to 39 with multiple sclerosis. Sequenced sample: PBMCs. The CDR3 loop is CATSSEVGTSYEQYF. Written as DNA, the CDR3 is TGTGCCACCAGCTCAGAAGTCGGCACGTCCTACGAGCAGTACTTC.